The entry below gives a single T cell receptor beta chain sequence along with its context. The data were taken from a study of cytomegalovirus exposure and HLA in healthy donors. Amplification used 60 Vbeta primers and 13 Jbeta primers. TCRdb's copy holds only in-frame clones and misses some; the assay was immunoSEQ multiplex PCR. The profile shows 150,000 or so clones, approximately 78% of them singletons. Sequencing was carried out using PBMCs. This clonotype originated in a female donor in good health and CMV-seronegative.

The CDR3 is CASSLPGNTEAFF. CDR3 nucleotides: TGTGCCAGCAGTTTACCAGGGAACACTGAAGCTTTCTTT. This sequence joins TRBV28 and TRBJ1-1; D not certain. The V gene lost 2 bases and the J gene lost 1 base, with 5 bases spanning the gap. The CDR3 consists of 13 residues. Germline-derived CDR1 and CDR2 are MDHEN and SYDVKM.